This T cell receptor beta chain was recovered during a study of cytomegalovirus exposure and HLA in healthy donors. Findings and limits, study-wide: Using the classifier, cytomegalovirus status was reportedly diagnosed with high specificity and sensitivity. Some TCR beta chains (around 160 of them) were listed as cytomegalovirus-associated. Later analysis identified a missense DCLRE1C variant that was linked to TCR beta V- and J-gene trimming.

Regarding this clone: Antigen unknown.

The CDR3 extends over 16 amino acids. The V and J ends lost 5 bases and 1 base, in that order; junction bases with no gene match: 10. Germline V gives CDR1 MNHEY, CDR2 SMNVEV (reference sequence). The PCR was carried out with 60 Vbeta primers and 13 Jbeta primers. Using immunoSEQ multiplex PCR, the repertoire was profiled, and TCRdb retains in-frame clones only, with some absent. Recorded here are roughly 140,000 clones; the top ten clones represent roughly 2.6%. Everyone who donated was a healthy bone marrow donor. The receptor was isolated from a man aged 35 to 55 in good health and CMV-seronegative. Sequenced input: PBMCs. The chain couples TRBV27 to TRBJ1-1; 7 bases are a match to TRBD1. The CDR3 nucleotides read TGTGCCAGCAGTACCCCACGGACAGGTAGGAACACTGAAGCTTTCTTT. It yields the protein CASSTPRTGRNTEAFF.